This T cell receptor (beta chain) was captured in a study of regulatory T cells in long-lasting Graves disease. Libraries of TCR beta came from iRepertoire HTBI primers plus Arm-PCR of CDR3 regions. TCRdb independently ran MiXCR on the multiplex PCR reads; one entry per CDR3 protein. This repertoire shows 650,000 to 850,000 distinct CDR3 sequences, about 32% found once; its top ten account for 42%. This clonotype was observed a handful of times. The time point here: persistent/refractory GD, antithyroid drugs over 5 years with positive TRAb. Researchers made the TCR library from RNA that was extracted from PBMCs. CDR1 and CDR2 (germline): SQVTM, ANQGSEA. Losses at the gene ends were 7 bases for V and 7 bases for J; bases not matched to a gene: 15. This CDR3 spans 15 amino acids.

The V gene is TRBV29-1, the J gene TRBJ2-7; 11 bases align to TRBD2. This material consisted of peripheral blood mononuclear cells (PBMCs), taken when the disease was refractory, from a patient treated with antithyroid drugs. The clonotype originates from a female donor with Graves disease. Here the CDR3 reads CSAAQVAGGPGEQYF. As DNA, the CDR3 is TGCAGCGCTGCCCAGGTAGCGGGAGGGCCTGGGGAGCAGTACTTC.